What follows describes a single TCR beta chain. The antigen is not known. The entry originates in a study of tumor-infiltrating lymphocytes in primary liver carcinoma. Overall study: Resection treated the patients' primary liver carcinoma. The study's findings and limits: The study found a significantly higher top-250-clone fraction in tumors than in blood (p = 0.039).

This CDR3 contains 17 residues. The germline V and J ends were trimmed by 0 bases and 2 bases, with 14 bases remaining between them. Germline loops: CDR1 LGHNT, CDR2 FRNRAP. From approximately 530 ng of total RNA, TCR beta-specific cDNA was reverse-transcribed using a constant-region primer. Generation of the TCR beta libraries relied on three nested multiplex PCR rounds using slightly modified ARM-PCR. Primers for the first two PCR rounds were TRBV1-TRBV30 forward primers and a C-beta reverse primer (around 10 cycles per round). TCRdb used MiXCR to reprocess the multiplex PCR reads, holding one entry per CDR3 protein. The sample includes about 200,000 distinct CDR3 sequences, 65% of them seen just once. It was unsorted whole blood that yielded blood RNA, and germline DNA was also extracted. Before the surgical procedure, approximately 3.9 milliliters of peripheral blood were collected.

The source of this sequence is a woman aged 60-75 years with primary liver carcinoma and hepatitis B virus infection. Material: peripheral blood. The rearrangement links TRBV12-5 to TRBJ2-1; either TRBD1 or TRBD2 may supply D (6 bases each). The CDR3 region is CASGLVQPGGPYNEQFF. The CDR3 nucleotides are TGTGCTAGTGGTTTGGTACAGCCCGGGGGCCCCTACAATGAGCAGTTCTTC.